These T cell receptor beta chains were read from a single sample in a study of Graves' ophthalmopathy and Graves' hyperthyroidism. One entry per CDR3 protein results from TCRdb running MiXCR on the multiplex PCR reads. The sample shows 500,000 to 700,000 distinct CDR3 sequences, about 24% of them seen only once. Sequenced input: peripheral blood. All receptors come from a woman in her late teens or twenties with stable Graves' hyperthyroidism. Some clones in this sample may be carry-over from other donors' samples. CDR3s leave out the opening cysteine and the closing phenylalanine or tryptophan.

V,length,CDR3
TRBV5-1,10,ASSPQADTQY
TRBV27,13,AQYRMGLAGYEQY
TRBV28,15,ASSFRPRTAINYGYT
TRBV12-3/TRBV12-4,12,ASSVDRGRETQY
TRBV12-3/TRBV12-4,13,ASSPVGSSGNTIY
TRBV3-1,12,ASSQDLVSLALH
TRBV28,10,ASSSPGVEQY
TRBV6-8,11,ASPKVVVHEQY
TRBV27,10,ASTGPSNEQY
TRBV3-1,12,ASSQEQANSPLH
TRBV28,11,ASRSGSSYEQY
TRBV5-1,14,ASSSGTSGSGETQY
TRBV12-3/TRBV12-4,15,ASSPRRTGGAGSGYT
TRBV28,11,ASLRTANYGYT
TRBV20-1,11,SQPSGGGETQY
TRBV6-1,12,ASSERGFSYGYT
TRBV18,12,ASSPGRGYSPLH
TRBV28,12,ASSRPWSNCGYT
TRBV19,12,ASSMAAGMETQY
TRBV6-1,11,ASRTGAGTEAF
TRBV12-3/TRBV12-4,12,ASSLNPGGNTIY
TRBV10-1,12,ASSEGGTPGEQY
TRBV6-5,12,ASSSLDGVYGYT
TRBV6-2/TRBV6-3,11,ASSAGGLYEQY
TRBV12-5,9,ASGLEETQY
TRBV12-3/TRBV12-4,14,ASRQAGAGGLYEQY
TRBV11-2,12,ASSFETGVGELF
TRBV7-8,13,ASSLRSSYNSPLH
TRBV5-1,11,ASSFGGANVLT
TRBV11-2,12,ASSLTGFLSEAF
TRBV12-3/TRBV12-4,11,ASLGDRSYEQY
TRBV6-5,12,ASSYLEGVYGYT
TRBV24-1,12,ATSDFREVETQY
TRBV4-2,16,ASSQDSGTTFKSYEQY
TRBV6-8,13,ASSSPGTHNTEAF
TRBV20-1,14,SARGISGGDNQPQH
TRBV6-1,13,ASSEDGDRGGEQY
TRBV6-4,15,ASSNSGAPSGAYEQY
TRBV6-1,11,ASTQLSGNTIY
TRBV20-1,14,SARDGTEGANTEAF
TRBV11-3,10,ASSLGDGIQY
TRBV4-1,15,ASSQGKDRVRTGELF